Each of the 4 T cell receptor beta chains below was sequenced from the same sample in a study of blood T cell repertoires in COVID-19. Assay used: immunoSEQ multiplex PCR; TCRdb lists only in-frame clones, some missing. The data contain some 300,000 clones, about 90% of them singletons. Sequenced sample: peripheral blood. All receptors derive from a woman in her thirties or forties with COVID-19, enrolled during active disease.

V and J are TRBV7-9 and TRBJ1-4, with D unclear. Germline V gene lookup returns CDR1 SEHNR and CDR2 FQNEAQ (reference sequence). This CDR3 is built from 15 residues. V shed 2 bases and J shed 6 bases, with 13 bases lying between them. The CDR3 region is CASSLITISDEKLFF. CDR3 in DNA: TGTGCCAGCAGCTTAATCACGATATCGGATGAAAAACTGTTTTTT.

V gene TRBV29-1 combines with J gene TRBJ1-1; no firm D call. The CDR3 runs 13 residues. The germline V gene has CDR1 SQVTM and CDR2 ANQGSEA. The V and J ends lost 7 bases and 1 base respectively, with 13 bases between them. The CDR3 region has the DNA TGCAGCGCTGCTGAGGGCACGAACACTGAAGCTTTCTTT. Amino acid sequence: CSAAEGTNTEAFF. Complete variable domain (other parts from reference TRBV29-1 and TRBJ1-1): SAVISQKPSRDICQRGTSLTIQCQVDSQVTMMFWYRQQPGQSLTLIATANQGSEATYESGFVIDKFPISRPNLTFSTLTVSNMSPEDSSIYLCSAAEGTNTEAFFGQGTRLTVV.

This rearrangement joins TRBV30 to TRBJ1-2; D gene uncertain. V was shortened by 4 bases and J by 1 base, with 7 bases between the two germline ends. Germline CDR1 is GTSNPN and CDR2 is SVGIG (reference sequence). CDR3 length equals 12 residues. In DNA, the CDR3 is TGTGCCTGGAAAGAGGGTAACTATGGCTACACCTTC. Residues: CAWKEGNYGYTF. Together with reference TRBV30 and TRBJ1-2, the CDR3 gives the full variable domain: SQTIHQWPATLVQPVGSPLSLECTVEGTSNPNLYWYRQAAGRGLQLLFYSVGIGQISSEVPQNLSASRPQDRQFILSSKKLLLSDSGFYLCAWKEGNYGYTFGSGTRLTVV.

This chain links TRBV5-1 with TRBJ1-1, with a tentative D call TRBD1 (6 bases). Germline V lookup: CDR1 SGHRS, CDR2 YFSETQ. The V gene lost 5 bases and the J gene lost 3 bases, with 14 bases spanning the gap. The CDR3 totals 14 residues. In nucleotides, the CDR3 is TGCGCCAGCAGGGGGGGGCAGGAGCACACTGAAGCTTTCTTT. Its translation is CASRGGQEHTEAFF.